Below, 3 T cell receptor beta chains from the same sample are listed, as sequenced in a study of T-cell memory formation after mild COVID-19. TCRdb called the 5' RACE reads again in MiXCR, with one record for every CDR3 protein. The repertoire holds hundreds of thousands of distinct CDR3 sequences, with over 15% as singletons. Sequenced material: PBMCs or a T cell subset sorted from them (not recorded which). The origin of the receptors is an adult woman who had mild COVID-19 (a few samples of this study predate the infection). Cell type and time point are not known.

This rearrangement joins TRBV5-1 to TRBJ2-7, with TRBD1 as a possible D gene (6 bases). The germline gives CDR1 SGHRS, CDR2 YFSETQ. V lost 4 bases, J lost 3 bases, and 17 bases lay in between. The CDR3 runs to 15 residues. The CDR3 sequence: CASSETGLDYYEQYF. CDR3 in DNA: TGCGCCAGCAGCGAAACAGGGCTGGATTACTACGAGCAGTACTTC.

This clonotype occurred a few times. The V call is TRBV7-9, the J call TRBJ2-2; no clear D. This CDR3 has 13 residues. The V and J ends lost 5 bases and 5 bases respectively, with 9 bases between them. Germline V gives CDR1 SEHNR, CDR2 FQNEAQ (reference sequence). DNA for the CDR3: TGTGCCAGCAGCCTCACAGTTACCGGGGAGCTGTTTTTT. Encoded protein: CASSLTVTGELFF.

V is TRBV7-2 and J is TRBJ2-7, with D possibly matching TRBD2 (6 bases). The CDR3 sequence is 14 residues long. Trimming cost V 5 bases and J 4 bases, with 15 bases left between them. Germline values: CDR1 SGHTA, CDR2 FQGNSA. This CDR3 is CASSDGLKAYEQYF. CDR3 DNA sequence: TGTGCCAGCAGCGATGGACTAAAAGCGTACGAGCAGTACTTC.